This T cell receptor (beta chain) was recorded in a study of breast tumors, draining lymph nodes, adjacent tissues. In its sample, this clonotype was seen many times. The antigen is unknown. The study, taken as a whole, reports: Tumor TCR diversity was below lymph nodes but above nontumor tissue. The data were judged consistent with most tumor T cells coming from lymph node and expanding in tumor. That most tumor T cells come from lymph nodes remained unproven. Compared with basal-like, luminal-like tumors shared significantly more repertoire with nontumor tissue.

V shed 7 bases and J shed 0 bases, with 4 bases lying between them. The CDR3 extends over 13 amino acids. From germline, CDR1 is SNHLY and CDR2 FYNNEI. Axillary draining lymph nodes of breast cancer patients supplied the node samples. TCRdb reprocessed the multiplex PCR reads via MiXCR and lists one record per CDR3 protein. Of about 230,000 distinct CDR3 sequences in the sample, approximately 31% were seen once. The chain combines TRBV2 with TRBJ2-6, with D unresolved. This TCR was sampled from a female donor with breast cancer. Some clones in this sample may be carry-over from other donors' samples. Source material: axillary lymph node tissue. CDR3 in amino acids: CASIPSGANVLTF. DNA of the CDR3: TGTGCCAGCATCCCCTCTGGGGCCAACGTCCTGACTTTC. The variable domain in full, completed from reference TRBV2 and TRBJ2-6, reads EPEVTQTPSHQVTQMGQEVILRCVPISNHLYFYWYRQILGQKVEFLVSFYNNEISEKSEIFDDQFSVERPDGSNFTLKIRSTKLEDSAMYFCASIPSGANVLTFGAGSRLTVL.